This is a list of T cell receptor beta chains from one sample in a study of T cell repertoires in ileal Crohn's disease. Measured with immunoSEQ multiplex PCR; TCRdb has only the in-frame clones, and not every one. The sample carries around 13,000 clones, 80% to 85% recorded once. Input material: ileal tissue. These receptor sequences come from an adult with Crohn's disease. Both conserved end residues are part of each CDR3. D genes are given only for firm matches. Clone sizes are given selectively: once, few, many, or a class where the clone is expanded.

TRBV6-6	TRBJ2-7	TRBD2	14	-	TGTGCCAGCAGTTACTTGGCGGGGGGTAACGAGCAGTACTTC	CASSYLAGGNEQYF
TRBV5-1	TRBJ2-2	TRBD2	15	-	TGCGCCAGCAGCATCTGGACTAGCGGGACCGGGGAGCTGTTTTTT	CASSIWTSGTGELFF
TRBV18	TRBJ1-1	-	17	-	TGTGCCAGCTCACCTCCTGGGGGCCTCGCGAGGAACACTGAAGCTTTCTTT	CASSPPGGLARNTEAFF
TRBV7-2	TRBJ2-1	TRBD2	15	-	TGTGCCAGCAGCTTAGTTTTCGGGACTAGGAATGAGCAGTTCTTC	CASSLVFGTRNEQFF
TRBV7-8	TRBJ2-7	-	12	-	TGTGCCAGCAGCTACAGTGACTACGAGCAGTACTTC	CASSYSDYEQYF
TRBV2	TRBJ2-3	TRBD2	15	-	TGTGCCAGCAGTGAAGTGGGTGGGGGGGTAGATACGCAGTATTTT	CASSEVGGGVDTQYF
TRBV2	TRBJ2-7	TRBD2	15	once	TGTGCCAGCAGTGACCCGGGACTAAGCTCCTACGAGCAGTACTTC	CASSDPGLSSYEQYF
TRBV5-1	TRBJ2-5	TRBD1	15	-	TGCGCCAGCAGCCTATCGACAGGGGGCGGTGAGACCCAGTACTTC	CASSLSTGGGETQYF
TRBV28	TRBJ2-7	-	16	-	TGTGCCAGCAGTTTACTGGGGGCCAAAGTAGGAGACGAGCAGTACTTC	CASSLLGAKVGDEQYF
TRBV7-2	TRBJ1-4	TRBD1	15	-	TGTGCCAGCAGCTTAACCGGGACAGGGAGTGAAAAACTGTTTTTT	CASSLTGTGSEKLFF
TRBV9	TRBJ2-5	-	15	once	TGTGCCAGCAGCGTAGCTTGGGCAGGGGAGGGGACCCAGTACTTC	CASSVAWAGEGTQYF
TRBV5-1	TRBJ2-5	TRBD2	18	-	TGCGCCAGCAGACACGGGACTAGCGGGACCCCCCGACAAGAGACCCAGTACTTC	CASRHGTSGTPRQETQYF
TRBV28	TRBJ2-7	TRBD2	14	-	TGTGCCAGCAGAATTATCGCGGGAGGGTACGAGCAGTACTTC	CASRIIAGGYEQYF
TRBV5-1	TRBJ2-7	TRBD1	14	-	TGCGCCAGCAGCTCGGGACAGAAGAGGGACGAGCAGTACTTC	CASSSGQKRDEQYF
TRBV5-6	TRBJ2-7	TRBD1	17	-	TGTGCCAGCAGCTTGTCCGGGACAGGGGGATCCACCTACGAGCAGTACTTC	CASSLSGTGGSTYEQYF
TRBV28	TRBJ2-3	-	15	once	TGTGCCAGCAGTACCCCGGGCCCTGCCGGGAGTACGCAGTATTTT	CASSTPGPAGSTQYF
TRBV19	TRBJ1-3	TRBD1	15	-	TGTGCCAGTAACCGACAGGGAGGCTCTGGAAACACCATATATTTT	CASNRQGGSGNTIYF
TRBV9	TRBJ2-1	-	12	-	TGTGCCAGCAGCCCTCAGGGCAATGAGCAGTTCTTC	CASSPQGNEQFF
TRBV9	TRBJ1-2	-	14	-	TGTGCCAGCAGCGTAGGGCAGGGAAACTATGGCTACACCTTC	CASSVGQGNYGYTF
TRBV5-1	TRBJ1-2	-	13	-	TGCGCCAGCAGCTTGGCGGCAGGGTCTGGCTACACCTTC	CASSLAAGSGYTF
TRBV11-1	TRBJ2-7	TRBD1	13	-	TGTGCCAGCAGCGGCAGGGGGCTAAGCGAGCAGTACTTC	CASSGRGLSEQYF
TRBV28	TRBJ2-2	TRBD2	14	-	TGTGCCAGCAGTTTCGGGGGAGGGACCGGGGAGCTGTTTTTT	CASSFGGGTGELFF
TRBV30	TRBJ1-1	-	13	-	TGTGCCTGGAGTCTAGATCTGAACACTGAAGCTTTCTTT	CAWSLDLNTEAFF
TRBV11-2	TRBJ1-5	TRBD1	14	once	TGTGCCAGCAGCTTACCCCGGGACAGGGCATTGCAGCATTTT	CASSLPRDRALQHF
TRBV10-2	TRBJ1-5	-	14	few	TGCGCCAGCAGTGCGGACCCCGGGGGTCAGCCCCAGCATTTT	CASSADPGGQPQHF
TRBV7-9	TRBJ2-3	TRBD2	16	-	TGTGCCAGCAGCGTAACACGGCCGAGCGGGGAAGATACGCAGTATTTT	CASSVTRPSGEDTQYF